One sample yielded the 11 T cell receptor beta chains listed below, sequenced in a study of blood T cell repertoires in COVID-19. The protocol was immunoSEQ multiplex PCR, while the TCRdb copy is restricted to in-frame clones and leaves out a portion. The sample lists about 34,000 clones; 70% to 80% were seen once. The sample taken for sequencing was peripheral blood. The receptors were sampled from a human donor in a cohort sampled during active COVID-19.

This clone was seen a single time. The rearrangement uses TRBV19 and TRBJ2-1; the D gene is possibly TRBD2 (6 bases). Germline assignment: CDR1 LNHDA and CDR2 SQIVND (reference sequence). The CDR3 consists of 16 residues. Trimming took 5 bases from V and 0 from J, leaving 14 bases between them. The CDR3 is CASSPYDGSSYNEQFF. The DNA for the CDR3 is TGTGCCAGTAGTCCCTACGACGGGAGCTCCTACAATGAGCAGTTCTTC. Complete variable domain (other parts from reference TRBV19 and TRBJ2-1): DGGITQSPKYLFRKEGQNVTLSCEQNLNHDAMYWYRQDPGQGLRLIYYSQIVNDFQKGDIAEGYSVSREKKESFPLTVTSAQKNPTAFYLCASSPYDGSSYNEQFFGPGTRLTVL.

The chain uses TRBV11-1 and TRBJ2-3, with TRBD2 identical over 7 bases. With V trimmed by 5 bases and J by 6 bases, 11 bases remained unmatched. Germline assignment: CDR1 SGHAT and CDR2 FQDESV (reference sequence). The CDR3 length is 15 residues. For the CDR3, the DNA is TGTGCCAGCAGCACTGGGGACTCCGGGGGGGATACGCAGTATTTT. As protein: CASSTGDSGGDTQYF.

V and J are TRBV5-1 and TRBJ2-5; D unclear. The CDR3 runs 12 residues. Trimming removed 6 bases at V and 1 base at J, with 7 bases between. The germline gives CDR1 SGHRS, CDR2 YFSETQ. CDR3 loop: CASKISQETQYF. The CDR3 coding sequence is TGCGCCAGCAAAATCTCCCAAGAGACCCAGTACTTC.

The V call is TRBV15, the J call TRBJ2-7; tentative D call: TRBD2 (5 bases). The CDR3 loop spans 14 amino acids. The V end was cut by 1 base, the J end by 4 bases, with 11 bases between. Germline CDR1 LNHNV, CDR2 YYDKDF (reference sequence). The CDR3 coding sequence is TGTGCCACCAGCAGAGTCGGTGGCGGGTACGAGCAGTACTTC. It codes for CATSRVGGGYEQYF. Together with reference TRBV15 and TRBJ2-7, the CDR3 gives the full variable domain: DAMVIQNPRYQVTQFGKPVTLSCSQTLNHNVMYWYQQKSSQAPKLLFHYYDKDFNNEADTPDNFQSRRPNTSFCFLDIRSPGLGDTAMYLCATSRVGGGYEQYFGPGTRLTVT.

This chain joins TRBV24-1 and TRBJ2-2; 15 bases map to TRBD2. V dropped 9 bases and J dropped 4; count of bases not matched to a gene: 17. The CDR3 consists of 20 residues. Germline CDR1 and CDR2: KGHDR and SFDVKD. As DNA, the CDR3 is TGTGCCACCCAGCAGGCTTCAGGACTAGCGGGGGGGCTGGGCACCGGGGAGCTGTTTTTT. Its translation is CATQQASGLAGGLGTGELFF.

The chain combines TRBV4-3 with TRBJ2-3, with D unresolved. This CDR3 region has 18 residues. Germline V CDR1 and CDR2: LGHNA, YSLEER. Trimming left V 4 bases short and J 0 bases short, with 20 bases between. CDR3 protein: CASSLFPVDIFSTDTQYF. The CDR3 DNA follows: TGCGCCAGCAGCCTATTTCCGGTAGACATCTTTAGCACAGATACGCAGTATTTT.

This clone has a single count. The rearrangement uses TRBV24-1 and TRBJ2-7; 11 bases match TRBD2. V shed 5 bases, J shed 3 bases, and the junction held 14 bases outside the gene matches. CDR3 size: 18 residues. The germline CDR1 and CDR2 sequences are KGHDR and SFDVKD. The CDR3 protein is CATSGPLAGGLYRYEQYF. CDR3 DNA: TGTGCCACCAGTGGACCTCTAGCGGGGGGCCTTTACCGCTACGAGCAGTACTTC.

The genes are TRBV18 and TRBJ2-7; D might be TRBD1 (5 bases). V was cut by 1 base and J by 5 bases, with 15 bases left in between. Germline loops: CDR1 KGHSH, CDR2 LQKENI. The CDR3 is 15 residues long. CDR3 residues: CASSPLTRVPHEQYF. In nucleotides, the CDR3 is TGTGCCAGCTCACCACTGACCAGGGTCCCCCACGAGCAGTACTTC.

The table lists this clone with a count of one. This sequence joins TRBV6-4 and TRBJ2-7; tentative D call: TRBD2 (6 bases). V was shortened by 0 bases and J by 6 bases, with 18 bases between the two germline ends. Germline CDR1 is MRHNA and CDR2 is SNTAGT. The CDR3 is 16 residues long. For the CDR3, the DNA is TGTGCCAGCAGTGACTCGGCCCGTAAGAGGGGAGGCGAGCAGTACTTC. It encodes CASSDSARKRGGEQYF.

The V gene is TRBV6-4, the J gene TRBJ2-7, with 8 bases aligning to TRBD1. V trimming: 7 bases; J trimming: 3 bases; junction bases outside the gene matches: 8. Germline V gene lookup returns CDR1 MRHNA and CDR2 SNTAGT. CDR3 length equals 14 residues. The CDR3 DNA reads TGTGCCAGCAATTCCAGGGGGCGGCTCTACGAGCAGTACTTC. It encodes CASNSRGRLYEQYF.

J is TRBJ2-7 and V is TRBV7-2; 12 bases match TRBD2. The J segment lost 2 bases and the V segment lost 4 bases, leaving 9 bases of the junction unmatched. CDR3 length: 17 residues. CDR1 and CDR2 (germline): SGHTA, FQGNSA. DNA of the CDR3: TGTGCCAGCAGCTACAGGACTAGCGGGACCAGCCCCTACGAGCAGTACTTC. Protein product: CASSYRTSGTSPYEQYF.